The 17 T cell receptor beta chains below all came from one sample that was sequenced in a study of blood T cell repertoires in COVID-19. Some clones are missing from TCRdb's copy, which holds only in-frame ones; the method was immunoSEQ multiplex PCR. The profile shows 150,000 or so clones, 70% to 90% of them singletons. Sequences were obtained from PBMCs or T cells enriched from blood (not recorded which). These receptors all stem from a woman aged 25 to 39 with acute COVID-19.

This chain joins TRBV7-9 and TRBJ1-1; D is possibly TRBD1 (6 bases). V was cut by 2 bases and J by 4 bases, with 8 bases left in between. CDR1 is SEHNR and CDR2 is FQNEAQ in the germline V gene (reference sequence). This CDR3 spans 13 amino acids. The DNA of the CDR3 is TGTGCCAGCAGCTTAACACAGGGCACTGAAGCTTTCTTT. Protein sequence: CASSLTQGTEAFF.

The chain joins TRBV28 to TRBJ2-7; 7 positions match TRBD1. CDR1 MDHEN and CDR2 SYDVKM come from the germline V gene. The junction had 3 bases not matched to a gene; V was cut back by 4 bases and J by 3 bases. The CDR3 consists of 13 residues. The CDR3: CASSSYRGYEQYF. The CDR3 bases are TGTGCCAGCAGTTCATACAGGGGCTACGAGCAGTACTTC.

This chain joins TRBV5-4 and TRBJ2-7, with TRBD2 as a possible D gene (6 bases). The V and J ends lost 0 bases and 4 bases respectively, with 8 bases between them. This CDR3 region has 13 residues. The germline gives CDR1 SGHNT, CDR2 YYREEE (reference sequence). CDR3 protein: CASSLGLDYEQYF. CDR3 nucleotides: TGTGCCAGCAGCTTGGGACTAGATTACGAGCAGTACTTC.

The J gene is TRBJ2-7, the V gene TRBV5-1, with TRBD2 as a possible D gene (5 bases). CDR3 length equals 11 residues. V lost 4 bases to trimming and J lost 4 bases, with 6 bases between them. Germline V gene sequence: CDR1 SGHRS, CDR2 YFSETQ. Here the CDR3 reads CASSGGYEQYF. CDR3 nucleotide sequence: TGCGCCAGCAGCGGAGGTTACGAGCAGTACTTC.

The J gene is TRBJ2-1, the V gene TRBV3-1 (or the pseudogene TRBV3-2); 9 nucleotides match TRBD1. The CDR3 consists of 15 residues. Per the germline V gene, CDR1 is LGHDT and CDR2 is YNNKEL (reference sequence). V lost 6 bases, J lost 4 bases, and 7 bases stayed unmatched. CDR3 region: CASREQGANYNEQFF. The CDR3 DNA sequence: TGTGCCAGCAGGGAACAGGGGGCTAATTACAATGAGCAGTTCTTC.

This sequence joins TRBV15 and TRBJ1-1; maybe TRBD1 (6 bases). V was shortened by 5 bases and J by 0 bases, with 13 bases between the two germline ends. The CDR3 has 15 residues. The germline V gene has CDR1 LNHNV and CDR2 YYDKDF (reference sequence). CDR3 sequence: CATSRGQLMNTEAFF. CDR3 sequence (DNA): TGTGCCACCAGCCGCGGACAGTTGATGAACACTGAAGCTTTCTTT.

The chain uses TRBV28 and TRBJ1-3; 7 positions agree with TRBD1. The V and J ends lost 3 bases and 4 bases, in that order; junction bases with no gene match: 0. The CDR3 is 13 residues long. Per the germline V gene, CDR1 is MDHEN and CDR2 is SYDVKM. The CDR3 region is CASSLTGGNTIYF. Written as DNA, the CDR3 is TGTGCCAGCAGTTTGACAGGGGGAAACACCATATATTTT.

V is TRBV6-4 and J is TRBJ2-2, with 10 bases that match TRBD2. Germline values: CDR1 MRHNA, CDR2 SNTAGT. Trimming took 0 bases from V and 6 from J; bases not matched to a gene: 1. The CDR3 extends over 15 amino acids. CDR3: CASSDSAGGPGELFF. Written as DNA, the CDR3 is TGTGCCAGCAGTGACTCAGCGGGAGGGCCCGGGGAGCTGTTTTTT.

This clone is a singleton in its sample. The chain joins TRBV12-3 or TRBV12-4 to TRBJ2-2; unclear D gene. The CDR3 has 12 residues. V lost 2 bases, J lost 6 bases, and 4 bases lay in between. The CDR3 sequence: CASSLRAGELFF. CDR3 nucleotide sequence: TGTGCCAGCAGTTTACGGGCCGGGGAGCTGTTTTTT.

Comments on this clone: A read error may produce the germline difference seen at one junction end. This chain joins TRBV7-7 and TRBJ2-7, with D tentatively TRBD2 (5 bases). This CDR3 region has 14 residues. Germline V gene sequence: CDR1 SSHAT, CDR2 FNYEAQ (reference sequence). The CDR3 DNA follows: TGTGCTAGCAGCCCCCTAGGAGGAGACTACGAGCAGTACTTC. It translates to CASSPLGGDYEQYF.

The chain is built from TRBV24-1 and TRBJ1-1, with TRBD1 matching 8 bases. Germline V gene lookup returns CDR1 KGHDR and CDR2 SFDVKD. The junction had 12 bases not matched to a gene; V was cut back by 7 bases and J by 3 bases. The CDR3 spans 16 residues. The CDR3 sequence is CATRTSGGERDTEAFF. The CDR3 DNA is TGTGCCACCAGAACCTCAGGGGGCGAAAGGGACACTGAAGCTTTCTTT.

This clone has only one observation. V usage is TRBV5-4 and J usage is TRBJ2-5; possible D gene TRBD1, 5 bases. Looked up from germline, CDR1 is SGHNT and CDR2 is YYREEE (reference sequence). V was clipped by 2 bases and J by 5 bases, with 16 bases between them. The CDR3 is made up of 15 amino acids. The CDR3 here is CASSFSTGILETQYF. In DNA form, the CDR3 reads TGTGCCAGCAGCTTCTCAACAGGAATTTTGGAGACCCAGTACTTC.

The chain recombines TRBV7-9 with TRBJ1-1; unclear D gene. The germline V gene has CDR1 SEHNR and CDR2 FQNEAQ (reference sequence). The CDR3 covers 13 residues. V was shortened by 3 bases and J by 4 bases, with 9 bases between the two germline ends. The CDR3 nucleotides are TGTGCCAGCAGCTTTTTGGAGGGCACTGAAGCTTTCTTT. It codes for CASSFLEGTEAFF.

V and J are TRBV27 and TRBJ1-2, with 12 positions matching TRBD1. J gave up 4 bases and V 2 bases, and 2 bases lay outside the gene matches. Per the germline V gene, CDR1 is MNHEY and CDR2 is SMNVEV (reference sequence). This CDR3 has 15 amino acids. In nucleotides, the CDR3 is TGTGCCAGCAGTTTACAGGGACAGGGGGCCTATGGCTACACCTTC. Translation: CASSLQGQGAYGYTF.

The CDR3 coding sequence is TGCGCCAGCAGTCAAACGGTGGGGACAGGAAACAACAATGAGCAGTTCTTC. This translates into CASSQTVGTGNNNEQFF. This sequence joins TRBV23-1 and TRBJ2-1; 8 nucleotides agree with TRBD1. TRBV23-1 is an ORF for which the function is uncertain. This CDR3 is 17 amino acids long. V shed 2 bases, J shed 5 bases, and the junction held 11 bases outside the gene matches.

CDR3 bases: TGTGCCAGCAGCGTATTGCTTAGGGACAAGGAAGGCTACACCTTC. Translation: CASSVLLRDKEGYTF. V is TRBV9 and J is TRBJ1-2; the D gene is possibly TRBD1 (6 bases). Between the trimmed V and J ends, which lost 1 base and 8 bases, there was a span of 18 bases. Germline assignment: CDR1 SGDLS and CDR2 YYNGEE. The CDR3 length is 15 residues.

This clone was found once. This chain connects TRBV2 to TRBJ2-1; no reliable D call. Per germline, CDR1 SNHLY and CDR2 FYNNEI. CDR3 length equals 16 residues. Deletions cut 3 bases from V and 0 bases from J, with 12 bases between. In DNA, the CDR3 is TGTGCCAGCAGTGAGACTCAACCCGGCTCCTACAATGAGCAGTTCTTC. It is translated as CASSETQPGSYNEQFF.